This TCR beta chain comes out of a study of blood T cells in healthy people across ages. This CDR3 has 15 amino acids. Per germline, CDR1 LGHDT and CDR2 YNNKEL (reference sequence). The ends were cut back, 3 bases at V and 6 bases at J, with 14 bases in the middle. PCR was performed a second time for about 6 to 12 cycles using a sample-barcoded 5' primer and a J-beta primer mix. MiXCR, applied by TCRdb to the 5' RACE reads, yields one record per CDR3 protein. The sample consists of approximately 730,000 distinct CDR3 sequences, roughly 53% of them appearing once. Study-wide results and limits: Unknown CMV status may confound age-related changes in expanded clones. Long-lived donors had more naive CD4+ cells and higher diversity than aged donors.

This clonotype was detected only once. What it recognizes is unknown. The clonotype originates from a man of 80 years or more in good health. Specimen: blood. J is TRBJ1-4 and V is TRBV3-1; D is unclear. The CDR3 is CASSQLAALDEKLFF. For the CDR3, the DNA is TGTGCCAGCAGCCAGCTCGCGGCTCTGGATGAAAAACTGTTTTTT.